This T cell receptor (beta chain) was identified in a study of CXCR3-negative and CXCR3-positive naive CD8 T cells. Regarding the study as a whole: More hydrophobic TRB CDR3s were found in CXCR3-positive naive cells than in CXCR3-negative naive cells.

This CDR3 has 17 residues. Germline lookup yields CDR1 LNHNV and CDR2 YYDKDF (reference sequence). With respect to this clonotype: Its antigen is currently unknown.

TRB cDNA libraries were made by UMI-labeled 5' RACE. TCRdb re-called the 5' RACE reads and gives one entry per CDR3 protein, without DNA. This table holds about 150,000 distinct CDR3 sequences. V is TRBV15 and J is TRBJ1-5; TCRdb calls TRBD1, which cannot be checked without DNA. The receptor was isolated from a human donor in good health. Some clones in this sample may be carry-over from other donors' samples. Sequenced input: naive CXCR3+ CD8+ T cells from blood. Subset here: CD45RO-CCR7+CD27+CD95- naive CD8+ T cells expressing CXCR3 (TNR3+). The CDR3 spells CATSRDRDALSNQPQHF.